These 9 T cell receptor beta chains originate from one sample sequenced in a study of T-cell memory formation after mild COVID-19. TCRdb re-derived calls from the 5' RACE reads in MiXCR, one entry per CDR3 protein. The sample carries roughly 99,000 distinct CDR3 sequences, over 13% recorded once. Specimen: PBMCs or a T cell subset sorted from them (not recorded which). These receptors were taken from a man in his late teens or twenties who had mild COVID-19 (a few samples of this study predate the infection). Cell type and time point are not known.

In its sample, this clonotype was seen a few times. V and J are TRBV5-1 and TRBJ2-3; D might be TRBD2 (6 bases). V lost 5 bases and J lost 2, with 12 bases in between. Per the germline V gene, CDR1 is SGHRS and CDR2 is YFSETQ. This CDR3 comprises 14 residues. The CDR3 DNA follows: TGCGCCAGCAGACGTTGGGGACTCACAGATACGCAGTATTTT. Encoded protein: CASRRWGLTDTQYF.

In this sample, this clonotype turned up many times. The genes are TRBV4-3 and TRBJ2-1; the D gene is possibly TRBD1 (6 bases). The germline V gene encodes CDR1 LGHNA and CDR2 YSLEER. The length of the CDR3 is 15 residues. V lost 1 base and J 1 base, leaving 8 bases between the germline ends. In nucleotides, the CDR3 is TGCGCCAGCAGCCAAGGGACAGCTTCCTACAATGAGCAGTTCTTC. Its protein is CASSQGTASYNEQFF.

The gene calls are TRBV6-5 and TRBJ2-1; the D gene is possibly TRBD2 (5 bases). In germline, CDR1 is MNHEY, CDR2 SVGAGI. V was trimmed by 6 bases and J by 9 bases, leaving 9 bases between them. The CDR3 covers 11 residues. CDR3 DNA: TGTGCCAGCAGGCGCGGGTCTGAGCAGTTCTTC. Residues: CASRRGSEQFF.

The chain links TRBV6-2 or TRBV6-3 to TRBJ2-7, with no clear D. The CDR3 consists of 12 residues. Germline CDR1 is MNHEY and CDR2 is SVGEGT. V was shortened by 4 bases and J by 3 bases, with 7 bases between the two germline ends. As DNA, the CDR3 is TGTGCCAGCAGTTCGGTCGTCTACGAGCAGTACGTC. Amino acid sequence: CASSSVVYEQYV.

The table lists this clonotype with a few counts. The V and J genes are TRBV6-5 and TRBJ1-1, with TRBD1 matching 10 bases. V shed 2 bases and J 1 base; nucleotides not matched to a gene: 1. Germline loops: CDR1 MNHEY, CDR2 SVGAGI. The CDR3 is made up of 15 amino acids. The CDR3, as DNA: TGTGCCAGCAGTTACGGACAGGGGGAGAACACTGAAGCTTTCTTT. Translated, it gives CASSYGQGENTEAFF.

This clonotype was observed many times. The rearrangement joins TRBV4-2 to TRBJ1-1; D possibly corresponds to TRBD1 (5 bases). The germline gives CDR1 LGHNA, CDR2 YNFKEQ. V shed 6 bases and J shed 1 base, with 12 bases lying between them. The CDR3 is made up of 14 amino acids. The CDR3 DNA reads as TGTGCCAGCAGACTCCTAGGGGAGAACACTGAAGCTTTCTTT. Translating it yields CASRLLGENTEAFF.

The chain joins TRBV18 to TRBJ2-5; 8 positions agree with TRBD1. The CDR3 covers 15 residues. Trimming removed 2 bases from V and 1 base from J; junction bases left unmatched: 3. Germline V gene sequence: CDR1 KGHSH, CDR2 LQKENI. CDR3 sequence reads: CASSPGTGFQETQYF. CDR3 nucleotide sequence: TGTGCCAGCTCACCAGGGACAGGCTTCCAAGAGACCCAGTACTTC.

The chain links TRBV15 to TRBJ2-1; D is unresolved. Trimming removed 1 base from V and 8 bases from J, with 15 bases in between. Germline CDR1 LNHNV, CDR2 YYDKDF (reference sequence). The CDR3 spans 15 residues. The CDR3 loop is CATSRVTGPQDEQFF. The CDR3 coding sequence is TGTGCCACCAGCAGAGTTACTGGTCCCCAGGATGAGCAGTTCTTC.

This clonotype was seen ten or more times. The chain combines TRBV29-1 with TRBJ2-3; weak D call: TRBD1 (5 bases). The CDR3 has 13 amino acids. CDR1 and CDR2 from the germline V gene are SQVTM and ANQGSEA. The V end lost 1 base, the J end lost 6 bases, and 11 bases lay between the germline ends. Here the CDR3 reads CSVEGGPSDTQYF. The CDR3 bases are TGCAGCGTTGAAGGGGGCCCCTCCGATACGCAGTATTTT.